This T cell receptor beta chain was sequenced for a study of cytomegalovirus exposure and HLA in healthy donors. PCR employed 60 Vbeta and 13 Jbeta primers. The repertoire was sequenced with immunoSEQ multiplex PCR; TCRdb's copy has only in-frame clones and lacks some. The sample records 150,000 to 250,000 clones, around 74% being singletons. Healthy bone marrow donors made up the donors. Study-wide results and limits: Rarity marked most TCR sequences, yet some public TCRs occurred in many donors.

This CDR3 has 16 residues. The V and J ends lost 4 bases and 1 base, in that order; junction bases with no gene match: 9. A note on this clone: Antigen unknown.

This chain uses TRBV23-1 with TRBJ1-2; 7 nucleotides match TRBD1. TRBV23-1 belongs to the ORF category, with a function that is uncertain. Sequencing input: PBMCs. This receptor was identified in a girl under 18 in good health and CMV-seropositive. This CDR3 is CASSPGRGSFNYGYTF. In DNA form, the CDR3 reads TGCGCCAGCAGTCCAGGCAGGGGGAGTTTTAACTATGGCTACACCTTC.